This T cell receptor (beta chain) was retrieved from a study of cytomegalovirus exposure and HLA in healthy donors. The CDR3 extends over 14 amino acids. The germline gives CDR1 SGHAT, CDR2 FQNNGV. With 5 bases clipped from V and 2 bases from J, the junction kept 3 bases outside the gene matches. This PCR relied on a set of 60 Vbeta primers and 13 Jbeta primers. Some clones are missing from TCRdb's copy, which holds only in-frame ones; the method was immunoSEQ multiplex PCR. This table holds 55,000 to 80,000 clones, approximately 75% found once. The sequenced material came from PBMCs. The chain couples TRBV11-2 to TRBJ1-3, with 7 bases aligning to TRBD1. This TCR derives from a man aged 55 to 70 in good health and CMV-seropositive. CDR3 DNA sequence: TGTGCCAGCAGCCACAGGGGTACTGGAAACACCATATATTTT. Translation: CASSHRGTGNTIYF.